The 20 T cell receptor beta chains listed next were all sequenced from one sample in a study of blood T cell repertoires in COVID-19. TCRdb's table, derived via immunoSEQ multiplex PCR, lists solely in-frame clones and lacks some. The sample includes under 200,000 clones, roughly 87% of them seen just once. The sequenced sample consisted of PBMCs or T cells enriched from blood (not recorded which). All receptors derive from a woman aged 50 to 60 who had recovered from COVID-19.

This clone was found a few times. The chain recombines TRBV18 with TRBJ1-2; D possibly corresponds to TRBD1 (5 bases). Germline V CDR1 and CDR2: KGHSH, LQKENI. This CDR3 is 15 amino acids long. V lost 3 bases and J 4 bases, leaving 15 bases between the germline ends. The CDR3 region has the DNA TGTGCCAGCTCACCGGACATGATGGTCTCCTATGGCTACACCTTC. It specifies CASSPDMMVSYGYTF.

J is TRBJ2-7 and V is TRBV19; 9 nucleotides match TRBD1. V lost 9 bases and J lost 3; bases outside the gene matches: 3. The length of the CDR3 is 12 residues. The germline CDR1 and CDR2 sequences are LNHDA and SQIVND (reference sequence). The DNA for the CDR3 is TGTGCCAGACAGGGGGCTGGCTACGAGCAGTACTTC. Its translation: CARQGAGYEQYF.

J is TRBJ1-2 and V is TRBV5-4, with TRBD1 matching 9 bases. V trimming: 3 bases; J trimming: 6 bases; junction bases outside the gene matches: 9. This CDR3 region has 15 residues. CDR1 SGHNT and CDR2 YYREEE come from the germline V gene (reference sequence). The CDR3 sequence: CASSYSGTGPHGYTF. The CDR3 nucleotides are TGTGCCAGCAGCTACTCCGGGACAGGGCCTCATGGCTACACCTTC. Full variable domain (missing parts from reference TRBV5-4 and TRBJ1-2): ETGVTQSPTHLIKTRGQQVTLRCSSQSGHNTVSWYQQALGQGPQFIFQYYREEENGRGNFPPRFSGLQFPNYSSELNVNALELDDSALYLCASSYSGTGPHGYTFGSGTRLTVV.

The chain is built from TRBV28 and TRBJ2-3; 9 nucleotides match TRBD1. The CDR3 loop spans 13 amino acids. The germline CDR1 and CDR2 sequences are MDHEN and SYDVKM. J was trimmed by 6 bases and V by 7 bases; bases with no gene match: 5. The DNA of the CDR3 is TGTGCCAGCACCCTGGACAGGGGTGATACGCAGTATTTT. As protein: CASTLDRGDTQYF.

The chain has TRBV30 and TRBJ1-3; D remains ambiguous. This CDR3 has 16 residues. V dropped 0 bases and J dropped 2 bases, with 14 bases sitting between them. Germline lookup yields CDR1 GTSNPN and CDR2 SVGIG (reference sequence). This CDR3 reads CAWSVSAQVTGNTIYF. DNA of the CDR3: TGTGCCTGGAGTGTTTCGGCCCAGGTAACTGGAAACACCATATATTTT.

V usage is TRBV19 and J usage is TRBJ2-3; 9 bases match TRBD2. V lost 5 bases and J lost 4; bases outside the gene matches: 4. Germline loops: CDR1 LNHDA, CDR2 SQIVND (reference sequence). CDR3 length: 14 residues. The CDR3 region is CASSRGRAPDTQYF. DNA for the CDR3: TGTGCCAGTAGTCGCGGGAGGGCCCCAGATACGCAGTATTTT.

The chain links TRBV6-2 or TRBV6-3 to TRBJ2-3; 8 nucleotides align to TRBD2. This CDR3 is built from 16 residues. Germline lookup yields CDR1 MNHEY and CDR2 SVGEGT. With V trimmed by 5 bases and J by 2 bases, 9 bases remained unmatched. Here the CDR3 reads CASSDPRREVTDTQYF. CDR3 DNA sequence: TGTGCCAGCAGTGACCCCCGGCGGGAGGTCACAGATACGCAGTATTTT.

The rearrangement links TRBV3-1 (or the pseudogene TRBV3-2) to TRBJ1-3; no reliable D call. This CDR3 is built from 15 residues. The V end was cut by 0 bases, the J end by 3 bases, with 9 bases between. Germline V gene data show CDR1 as LGHDT and CDR2 as YNNKEL (reference sequence). CDR3 amino acids: CASSQDWLVGNTIYF. CDR3 DNA: TGTGCCAGCAGCCAAGACTGGCTAGTTGGAAACACCATATATTTT.

The rearrangement joins TRBV7-9 to TRBJ1-1; TRBD1 aligns across 8 bases. Germline trimming cut 5 bases from V and 1 base from J; bases unmatched to any gene: 12. The CDR3 extends over 17 amino acids. Looked up from germline, CDR1 is SEHNR and CDR2 is FQNEAQ (reference sequence). CDR3 bases: TGTGCCAGCAGCCGGGGTTCCTCCGGGACAGGGAACACTGAAGCTTTCTTT. As protein: CASSRGSSGTGNTEAFF.

The chain couples TRBV27 to TRBJ1-5, with D possibly being TRBD1 (5 bases). V was trimmed by 5 bases and J by 2 bases, leaving 16 bases between them. The CDR3 loop spans 16 amino acids. Germline V gene data show CDR1 as MNHEY and CDR2 as SMNVEV (reference sequence). CDR3 amino acids: CASSTWGRVGNQPQHF. CDR3 nucleotides: TGTGCCAGCAGTACCTGGGGCAGGGTTGGCAATCAGCCCCAGCATTTT.

The V call is TRBV3-1 (or the pseudogene TRBV3-2), the J call TRBJ2-1, with D unresolved. Trimming removed 0 bases from V and 0 bases from J, with 6 bases in between. This CDR3 is 15 amino acids long. Germline CDR1 reads LGHDT; CDR2 reads YNNKEL (reference sequence). CDR3 protein: CASSQETFSYNEQFF. The DNA for the CDR3 is TGTGCCAGCAGCCAAGAAACTTTCTCCTACAATGAGCAGTTCTTC.

The chain carries TRBV27 and TRBJ2-3, with D tentatively TRBD1 (6 bases). The V end lost 0 bases, the J end lost 2 bases, and 18 bases lay between the germline ends. CDR1 is MNHEY and CDR2 is SMNVEV in the germline V gene (reference sequence). The CDR3 runs 18 residues. The DNA of the CDR3 is TGTGCCAGCAGTTTATCGAGGGACACCTCGTATTCCACAGATACGCAGTATTTT. Translating gives CASSLSRDTSYSTDTQYF.

The gene calls are TRBV5-4 and TRBJ2-3; TRBD2 agrees at 11 bases. V shed 5 bases, J shed 1 base, and the junction held 6 bases outside the gene matches. Germline CDR1 and CDR2: SGHNT and YYREEE (reference sequence). The CDR3 runs to 16 residues. Here the CDR3 DNA reads TGTGCCAGCAGGAGGGAACTAGCGGGAGGCACAGATACGCAGTATTTT. Translated: CASRRELAGGTDTQYF.

J is TRBJ2-6 and V is TRBV7-9; TRBD1 matches at 7 bases. With 7 bases clipped from V and 0 bases from J, the junction kept 9 bases outside the gene matches. CDR3 length: 17 amino acids. CDR1 and CDR2 (germline): SEHNR, FQNEAQ (reference sequence). The CDR3 DNA is TGTGCCAGCACCCACAGGGGCACTTACTCTGGGGCCAACGTCCTGACTTTC. As protein: CASTHRGTYSGANVLTF.

This clone was detected many times. The chain uses TRBV9 and TRBJ1-2, with a weak D call TRBD1 (6 bases). V lost 0 bases, J lost 3 bases, and 12 bases lay in between. This CDR3 comprises 15 residues. Per germline, CDR1 SGDLS and CDR2 YYNGEE. The CDR3 DNA reads as TGTGCCAGCAGCGTAGAGGGGGGGGCACACTATGGCTACACCTTC. This encodes CASSVEGGAHYGYTF.

The chain recombines TRBV2 with TRBJ1-2, with 7 bases that match TRBD1. Germline V gene data show CDR1 as SNHLY and CDR2 as FYNNEI. Trimming cost V 8 bases and J 2 bases; bases outside gene matches: 8. This CDR3 spans 14 amino acids. CDR3 in amino acids: CASVRTQGNYGYTF. CDR3 bases: TGTGCCAGCGTTAGGACACAGGGGAACTATGGCTACACCTTC.

This sequence joins TRBV28 and TRBJ1-3; tentative D call: TRBD1 (6 bases). Trimming cost V 4 bases and J 4 bases, with 17 bases left between them. Looked up from germline, CDR1 is MDHEN and CDR2 is SYDVKM. The CDR3 extends over 16 amino acids. The CDR3 DNA follows: TGTGCCAGCAGTTCAGGACAGTCGGAGTCAGGAAACACCATATATTTT. This encodes CASSSGQSESGNTIYF.

The chain recombines TRBV28 with TRBJ2-4; maybe TRBD1 (7 bases). The ends were cut back, 6 bases at V and 6 bases at J, with 12 bases in the middle. Germline V gives CDR1 MDHEN, CDR2 SYDVKM. The CDR3 spans 13 residues. CDR3 sequence (DNA): TGTGCCAGCAGGCCCCAGGGGGGAAACATTCAGTACTTC. Its translation: CASRPQGGNIQYF.

This clone was recorded only once. This chain joins TRBV15 and TRBJ1-4; possible D gene TRBD1, 6 bases. Deletions cut 8 bases from V and 1 base from J, with 14 bases between. Germline loops: CDR1 LNHNV, CDR2 YYDKDF (reference sequence). The CDR3 runs 15 residues. CDR3 nucleotides: TGTGCCACCTCCGAAGGGGGAGAAACTAATGAAAAACTGTTTTTT. Translating it yields CATSEGGETNEKLFF.

The genes are TRBV19 and TRBJ1-5; TRBD1 aligns across 7 bases. CDR3 length: 14 amino acids. Germline V lookup: CDR1 LNHDA, CDR2 SQIVND (reference sequence). Trimming took 3 bases from V and 7 from J; bases not matched to a gene: 6. The CDR3 spells CASSIGTEPQPQHF. The CDR3 DNA follows: TGTGCCAGTAGTATTGGGACAGAACCGCAGCCCCAGCATTTT.